This T cell receptor (beta chain) came from a study of blood T cell repertoires in COVID-19 (dated by TCRdb to 2020 to 2021). Notes on the research overall: Samples from collaborators originated in the United States, Italy and Spain and spanned both the acute and convalescent phases of COVID-19. The material from the prospective study consisted of cDNA or gDNA derived from T cells, B-cell-depleted T cells, or PBMCs. The repertoires were released in a freely available public database intended as a resource for research on the immune response to SARS-CoV-2. Sample metadata almost always included a de-identified subject ID, COVID-19 status, age in years and sex. Where available, HLA class I and class II types were obtained from metadata supplied by the sample provider rather than from assay-based typing. The samples were drawn from the first 160 participants of the ongoing ImmuneRACE study and from over 950 subjects provided by 6 global collaborators. The dataset comprised deeply sampled blood TCRbeta repertoires from subjects exposed to, actively infected with, or recovered from COVID-19.

The CDR3 runs 16 amino acids, cysteine and phenylalanine included. Of the read, only the CDR3 DNA is kept; its 48 bases are in frame from base 1. Trimming accounts for 2 bases at V and 2 bases at J, while the number of junction bases matched to no gene is 6. According to the germline V gene (reference sequence), CDR1 reads LNHDA and CDR2 reads SQIVND. A note on this clone: Its antigen remains unidentified. The input lacks base qualities; no much larger clone sits a single base away.

Collaborating institutions collected whole blood in K2EDTA tubes following their own protocols. Collaborator samples were shipped for TCRbeta analysis as frozen whole blood, isolated PBMCs, or DNA extracted from either sample type. TCRbeta CDR3 regions were amplified from genomic DNA using the immunoSEQ Assay, a bias-controlled multiplex PCR. For the original study's pipeline: Nucleated cell counts per sample were estimated from amplification of reference gene primers within the assay. Sequence reads were collapsed and filtered to measure the absolute abundance of every unique TCRbeta CDR3 rearrangement. For each sample, productive Simpson clonality was calculated as the square root of Simpson's diversity index over productive rearrangements. The immuneACCESS repertoire file appears here via TCRdb, limited to in-frame rearrangements. These files lack a portion of the clones; in checked studies, under half of the deficit traces to unresolved V genes, and the cause of the others is not known. The DNA was the basis for D and trimming; V, J and clone size are from that table. The table for this sample lists under 25,000 clones; approximately 88% of them were counted only once. About 3.2% of the sample rests with the top ten.

What the work shows at the level of the full study, not this receptor alone: Clinical and demographic metadata were provided uncurated, with the amount varying by source and participant.

This receptor was obtained from a human donor in a cohort sampled during active COVID-19. The sequence links TRBV19 to TRBJ2-5, with 9 central nucleotides matching TRBD1. Sequenced sample: peripheral blood. The DNA sequence is as follows: TGTGCCAGTAGTATAATGGGACAGGGAATTCAAGAGACCCAGTACTTC. It codes for CASSIMGQGIQETQYF.